These 5 T cell receptor beta chains came from one sample sequenced in a study of T cell repertoires in cytomegalovirus infection. One entry per CDR3 protein results from TCRdb running MiXCR on the reads. The repertoire holds roughly 600,000 distinct CDR3 sequences, with approximately 24% as singletons. Sample: CD8+ T cells from PBMCs. The source of these receptors is a human donor in good health (CMV status not recorded). Some clones in this sample may be carry-over from other donors' samples.

The V and J genes are TRBV27 and TRBJ2-7; D not certain. The germline CDR1 and CDR2 sequences are MNHEY and SMNVEV (reference sequence). V was cut by 0 bases and J by 6 bases, with 9 bases left in between. CDR3 length: 13 residues. The CDR3 DNA follows: TGTGCCAGCAGTTTATCGGCAGTCGGCGAGCAGTACTTC. This codes for CASSLSAVGEQYF.

This clonotype was counted many times. The gene calls are TRBV7-2 and TRBJ2-7; D not certain. Trimming stripped 3 bases from V and 4 bases from J, with 10 bases between. The germline gives CDR1 SGHTA, CDR2 FQGNSA. This CDR3 has 13 amino acids. Here the CDR3 DNA reads TGTGCCAGCAGCTTCTTATCCGGGTACGAGCAGTACGTC. This gives the protein CASSFLSGYEQYV.

This clonotype has just a few counts. The rearrangement uses TRBV6-6 and TRBJ2-7; D may be TRBD1 or TRBD2 (5 bases each). Trimming left V 7 bases short and J 4 bases short, with 17 bases between. CDR3 length equals 14 residues. Germline loops: CDR1 MNHNY, CDR2 SVGAGI (reference sequence). CDR3 nucleotides: TGTGCCAGCAAGGGAGCAGGGTCGGCTTACGAGCAGTACTTC. Its translation: CASKGAGSAYEQYF.

This clonotype was recorded at least ten times. The chain couples TRBV7-9 to TRBJ1-1; 8 bases line up with TRBD1. Trimming cost V 4 bases and J 4 bases; bases outside gene matches: 8. CDR1 SEHNR and CDR2 FQNEAQ come from the germline V gene (reference sequence). The CDR3 covers 15 residues. The CDR3 nucleotides read TGTGCCAGCAGCTCAACTACTACAGGGGGCACTGAAGCTTTCTTT. Amino acids: CASSSTTTGGTEAFF.

A note on this clonotype: A read error may explain this, as a much larger clone is one base away. The chain joins TRBV6-6 to TRBJ2-2, with 12 positions matching TRBD2. Per the germline V gene, CDR1 is MNHNY and CDR2 is SVGAGI (reference sequence). The CDR3 contains 15 residues. Trimming cost V 6 bases and J 4 bases; bases outside gene matches: 3. The CDR3 here is CASSRTSGATGELFF. CDR3 DNA sequence: TGTGCCAGCAGCCGGACTAGCGGGGCCACCGGGGAGCTGTTTTTT.